The 23 T cell receptor beta chains reported below all come from one sample, sequenced in a study of blood T cells in healthy people across ages (dated by TCRdb to about 2015). Library generation was performed with 5' RACE. TCRdb shows the sequencer as Illumina HiSeq 2500. The second PCR ran for about 6 to 11 cycles and used a J-beta primer mix along with a sample-barcoded 5' primer. TCRdb trimmed public reads at Q25 via fastp, called clones via MiXCR and kept in-frame beta chains. Rows are unified per CDR3 protein, each entry keeping the most common DNA and genes. In all, the sample holds approximately 760,000 distinct CDR3 sequences, and roughly 25% of those were seen once. 9% to 9.5% of the sample rests with the top ten. This sample also appeared in a second study, on T cells of mothers and their children.

Source material: blood. These receptor sequences come from a boy aged 10-17 years in good health.

V usage is TRBV12-5 and J usage is TRBJ2-5; TRBD2 might be the D (5 bases). The J call may be in error: the DNA end matches TRBJ2-1 better. The length of the CDR3 is 19 residues. Germline loops: CDR1 LGHNT, CDR2 FRNRAP. The CDR3 coding sequence is TGTGCTAGTGGTTTGGTAACATGGAGTGCAAGGGAGTACTACAATGAGCAGTTCTTC. Residues: CASGLVTWSAREYYNEQFF.

This clonotype was recorded many times. V is TRBV2 and J is TRBJ2-1; TRBD2 aligns across 10 bases. Losses at the gene ends were 3 bases for V and 8 bases for J; bases not matched to a gene: 7. This CDR3 has 15 amino acids. Germline assignment: CDR1 SNHLY and CDR2 FYNNEI. The CDR3 bases are TGTGCCAGCAGTGATGCGGCTAGCGGGAGCCATGAGCAGTTCTTC. Its protein is CASSDAASGSHEQFF.

This chain joins TRBV9 and TRBJ2-3, with D perhaps matching TRBD1 (6 bases). The DNA matches TRBJ1-5 better at its end, which makes the J call doubtful. Germline V gives CDR1 SGDLS, CDR2 YYNGEE. This CDR3 contains 16 residues. CDR3 nucleotide sequence: TGTGCCAGCAGCGTAGATGGCGGGGGGGCCGAAGATACGCAGCATTTT. Its protein is CASSVDGGGAEDTQHF.

This clonotype was picked up a small number of times. This chain connects TRBV2 to TRBJ1-5; D unclear. Germline V gene sequence: CDR1 SNHLY, CDR2 FYNNEI. This CDR3 has 16 residues. Between the trimmed V and J ends, which lost 5 bases and 0 bases, there was a span of 14 bases. This chain's CDR3 is CASSFRLMYSNQPQHF. The DNA of the CDR3 is TGTGCCAGCAGTTTTCGACTGATGTATAGCAATCAGCCCCAGCATTTT.

This clonotype came up a few times. The CDR3 coding sequence is TGTGCCAGCAGCTTAGGGCAGGGGGGGGTCGAGCAGTTCTTC. It specifies CASSLGQGGVEQFF. The rearrangement uses TRBV7-2 and TRBJ2-5, with D perhaps being TRBD1 or TRBD2 (7 bases each). The J call may be in error: the DNA end matches TRBJ2-1 better. Germline CDR1 reads SGHTA; CDR2 reads FQGNSA. The CDR3 totals 14 residues.

The V and J genes are TRBV3-1 and TRBJ2-7, with 9 bases lining up with TRBD2. The V gene's germline CDR1 is LGHDT and CDR2 YNNKEL (reference sequence). The CDR3 is 16 amino acids. Unmatched junction bases numbered 9, after V lost 3 bases and J lost 3 bases. CDR3 coding DNA: TGTGCCAGCAGCCACCGAGTGGCGGGAGGGGGCTACGAGCAGTACTTC. It specifies CASSHRVAGGGYEQYF.

This clonotype has a handful of counts. This chain uses TRBV27 with TRBJ2-3; D may be TRBD2 (6 bases). Trimming removed 5 bases from V and 4 bases from J, with 10 bases in between. The germline CDR1 and CDR2 sequences are MNHEY and SMNVEV (reference sequence). The CDR3 loop spans 13 amino acids. In DNA, the CDR3 is TGTGCCAGCAGTCCTAGCGTCGCAGATACGCAGTATTTT. It specifies CASSPSVADTQYF.

This sequence joins TRBV12-3 or TRBV12-4 and TRBJ1-2, with 9 bases identical to TRBD1. The CDR3 runs 14 residues. Unmatched junction bases numbered 5, after V lost 5 bases and J lost 4 bases. CDR3: CASSPPGQGYGYTF. The CDR3 DNA follows: TGTGCCAGCAGTCCACCGGGACAGGGCTATGGCTACACCTTC.

The chain uses TRBV15 and TRBJ2-3; no firm D call. The germline V gene encodes CDR1 LNHNV and CDR2 YYDKDF (reference sequence). The length of the CDR3 is 15 residues. V lost 8 bases to trimming and J lost 2 bases, with 17 bases between them. In DNA form, the CDR3 reads TGTGCCACCGGTCAAGGAAGGCCGACCACAGATACGCAGTATTTT. This sequence encodes CATGQGRPTTDTQYF.

This clonotype has only a few counts. This sequence joins TRBV27 and TRBJ1-5; D ambiguous. Germline V gene data show CDR1 as MNHEY and CDR2 as SMNVEV (reference sequence). V dropped 6 bases and J dropped 6 bases, with 15 bases sitting between them. The CDR3 runs to 14 residues. The CDR3 DNA is TGTGCCAGCAGCCACAGAAGAGAGGGTCAGCCCCAGCATTTT. As protein: CASSHRREGQPQHF.

On this clonotype itself: A junction end diverges from the germline sequence, so it may reflect a read error. The CDR3 sequence is CSARAPETNTGELFF. CDR3 coding DNA: TGCAGTGCTAGAGCCCCCGAGACTAACACTGGGGAGCTGTTTTTT. The rearrangement joins TRBV20-1 to TRBJ2-2, with D perhaps matching TRBD2 (5 bases). This CDR3 has 15 residues. CDR1 and CDR2 from the germline V gene are DFQATT and SNEGSKA (reference sequence).

This clonotype was seen a few times. This sequence joins TRBV21-1 and TRBJ2-7. TRBV21-1 is a documented pseudogene. This CDR3 region has 11 residues. The CDR3 sequence: CASSNTHEQYF. The CDR3, as DNA: TGTGCCAGCAGCAATACCCACGAGCAGTACTTC.

J is TRBJ2-5 and V is TRBV28; D is tentatively TRBD1 or TRBD2 (5 bases each). The CDR3 runs to 15 residues. Germline CDR1 reads MDHEN; CDR2 reads SYDVKM. V shed 6 bases and J shed 0 bases, with 14 bases lying between them. The CDR3 is CASSPGRANQETQYF. The CDR3 bases are TGTGCCAGCAGCCCGGGACGGGCGAACCAAGAGACCCAGTACTTC.

This chain uses TRBV4-1 with TRBJ1-6; D perhaps matches TRBD1 (5 bases). The CDR3 sequence is 15 residues long. Germline V gene data show CDR1 as MGHRA and CDR2 as YSYEKL. Trimming stripped 1 base from V and 7 bases from J, with 11 bases between. CDR3 in DNA: TGCGCCAGCAGCCAAGTCGACAGAGTCAATTCACCCCTCCACTTT. Translating it yields CASSQVDRVNSPLHF.

This clonotype was recorded a few times. The gene calls are TRBV27 and TRBJ2-1, with D perhaps TRBD1 or TRBD2 (5 bases each). Trimming removed 9 bases from V and 4 bases from J, with 16 bases in between. The CDR3 is 14 residues long. Germline-derived CDR1 and CDR2 are MNHEY and SMNVEV (reference sequence). CDR3 sequence (DNA): TGTGCCAGTACCCCTCGGGACGATTACAATGAGCAGTTCTTC. It yields the protein CASTPRDDYNEQFF.

The chain links TRBV7-3 to TRBJ2-7; a weak D match, TRBD1 (5 bases). Trimming removed 2 bases at V and 2 bases at J, with 13 bases between. Germline lookup yields CDR1 SGHTA and CDR2 FQGTGA. This CDR3 is 15 amino acids long. The CDR3 DNA is TGTGCCAGCAGCTTAGGGTCCCAGGGCCCCTACGAGCAGTACTTC. This sequence encodes CASSLGSQGPYEQYF.

This clonotype has more than one count but fewer than ten. The conserved final phenylalanine or tryptophan is absent from the CDR3, which likely points to a read error. The V gene is TRBV12-3 or TRBV12-4, the J gene TRBJ1-2, with 9 bases matching TRBD1. The length of the CDR3 is 13 residues. The J segment lost 7 bases and the V segment lost 5 bases, leaving 5 bases of the junction unmatched. CDR3 bases: TGTGCCAGCAGTATGGGACAGGGAGGTGGCTACACCTCC. Its protein product is CASSMGQGGGYTS.

This clonotype was counted a few times. CDR3 in amino acids: CSVDQGRYGYTF. The CDR3 bases are TGCAGCGTTGATCAAGGGAGGTATGGCTACACCTTC. The rearrangement uses TRBV29-1 and TRBJ1-2; no clear D. From germline, CDR1 is SQVTM and CDR2 ANQGSEA. V lost 3 bases and J 5 bases, leaving 10 bases between the germline ends. This CDR3 is 12 amino acids long.

The J gene is TRBJ2-5, the V gene TRBV12-5; 7 bases align to TRBD1. The J call may be mistaken, given a closer DNA end match to TRBJ2-7. CDR1 is LGHNT and CDR2 is FRNRAP in the germline V gene. The CDR3 is made up of 14 amino acids. CDR3 region: CASGAFGTAYEQYF. The CDR3 DNA reads as TGTGCTAGCGGTGCCTTCGGGACAGCCTACGAGCAGTACTTC.

This clonotype was seen more than once but under ten times. The chain joins TRBV6-4 to TRBJ2-3; D call uncertain. Trimming pared 0 bases from V and 0 bases from J, leaving 7 bases between. The length of the CDR3 is 15 residues. The V gene's germline CDR1 is MRHNA and CDR2 SNTAGT. CDR3 nucleotide sequence: TGTGCCAGCAGTGACTCGGCGGATAGCACAGATACGCAGTATTTT. The encoded protein is CASSDSADSTDTQYF.

This clonotype appeared a few times. The rearrangement joins TRBV20-1 to TRBJ1-4, with 9 bases matching TRBD1. Per germline, CDR1 DFQATT and CDR2 SNEGSKA (reference sequence). The CDR3 spans 18 residues. Germline trimming cut 1 base from V and 0 bases from J; bases unmatched to any gene: 9. The CDR3 region is CSARGGGTGHPTNEKLFF. DNA of the CDR3: TGCAGTGCTAGAGGAGGGGGGACAGGGCATCCAACTAATGAAAAACTGTTTTTT.

There are a few counts of this clonotype. The gene calls are TRBV7-2 and TRBJ2-4, with D perhaps TRBD1 (6 bases). This CDR3 has 17 residues. CDR1 is SGHTA and CDR2 is FQGNSA in the germline V gene. The ends were cut back, 5 bases at V and 1 base at J, with 18 bases in the middle. The CDR3 DNA is TGTGCCAGCAGCCAGCAGACAGGAATCCGTGCCAAAAACATTCAGTACTTC. Its translation is CASSQQTGIRAKNIQYF.

A few counts support this clonotype. The gene calls are TRBV12-3 or TRBV12-4 and TRBJ2-7, with TRBD1 matching over 7 bases. This CDR3 region has 15 residues. The V and J ends lost 6 bases and 1 base, in that order; junction bases with no gene match: 9. CDR3 residues: CASRPSGQKSYEQYF. For the CDR3, the DNA is TGTGCCAGCAGGCCCTCGGGACAGAAATCCTACGAGCAGTACTTC.